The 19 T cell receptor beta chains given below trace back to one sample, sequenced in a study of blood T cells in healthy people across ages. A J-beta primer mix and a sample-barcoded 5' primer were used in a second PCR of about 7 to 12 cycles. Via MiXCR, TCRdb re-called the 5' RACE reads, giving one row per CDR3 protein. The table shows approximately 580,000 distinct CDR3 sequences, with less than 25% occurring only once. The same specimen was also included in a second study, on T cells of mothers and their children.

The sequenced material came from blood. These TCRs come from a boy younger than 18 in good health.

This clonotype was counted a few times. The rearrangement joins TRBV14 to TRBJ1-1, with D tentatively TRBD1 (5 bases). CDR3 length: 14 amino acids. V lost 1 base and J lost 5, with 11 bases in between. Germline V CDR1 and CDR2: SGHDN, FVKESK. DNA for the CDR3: TGTGCCAGCAGCCAAGGAATGGGGCGTACTGAAGCTTTCTTT. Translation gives CASSQGMGRTEAFF.

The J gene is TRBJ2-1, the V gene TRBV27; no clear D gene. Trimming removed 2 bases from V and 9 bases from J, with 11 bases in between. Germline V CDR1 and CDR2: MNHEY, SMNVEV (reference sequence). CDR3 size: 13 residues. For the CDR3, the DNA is TGTGCCAGCAGTTTAAGAGGAAAGGGTGAGCAGTTCTTC. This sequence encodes CASSLRGKGEQFF.

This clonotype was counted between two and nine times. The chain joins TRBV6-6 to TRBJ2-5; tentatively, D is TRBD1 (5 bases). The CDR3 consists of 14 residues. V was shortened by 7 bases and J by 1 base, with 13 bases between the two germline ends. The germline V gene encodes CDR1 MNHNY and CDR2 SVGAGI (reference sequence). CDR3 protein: CASKEQAIQETQYF. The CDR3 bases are TGTGCCAGCAAAGAACAGGCGATCCAAGAGACCCAGTACTTC.

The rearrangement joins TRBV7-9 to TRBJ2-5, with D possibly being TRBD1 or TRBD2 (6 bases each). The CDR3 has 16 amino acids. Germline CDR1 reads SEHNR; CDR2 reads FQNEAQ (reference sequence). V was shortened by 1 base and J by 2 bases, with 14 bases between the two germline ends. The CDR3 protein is CASSLVLWGAQETQYF. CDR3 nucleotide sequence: TGTGCCAGCAGCTTAGTTCTATGGGGGGCACAAGAGACCCAGTACTTC.

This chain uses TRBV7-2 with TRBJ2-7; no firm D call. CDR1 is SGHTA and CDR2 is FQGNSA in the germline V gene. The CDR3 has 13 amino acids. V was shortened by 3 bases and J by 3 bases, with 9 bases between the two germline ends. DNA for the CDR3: TGTGCCAGCAGCTTCGGCGAAGGCTACGAGCAGTACTTC. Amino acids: CASSFGEGYEQYF. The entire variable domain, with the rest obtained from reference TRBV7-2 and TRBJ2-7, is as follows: GAGVSQSPSNKVTEKGKDVELRCDPISGHTALYWYRQSLGQGLEFLIYFQGNSAPDKSGLPSDRFSAERTGGSVSTLTIQRTQQEDSAVYLCASSFGEGYEQYFGPGTRLTVT.

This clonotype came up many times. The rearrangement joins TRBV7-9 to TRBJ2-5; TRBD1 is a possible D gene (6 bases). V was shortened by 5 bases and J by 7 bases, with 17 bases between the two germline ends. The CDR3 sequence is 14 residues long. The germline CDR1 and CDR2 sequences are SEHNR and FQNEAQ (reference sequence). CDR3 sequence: CASSPEDSLRTQYF. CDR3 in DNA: TGTGCCAGCAGCCCCGAGGACAGCTTGAGGACCCAGTACTTC.

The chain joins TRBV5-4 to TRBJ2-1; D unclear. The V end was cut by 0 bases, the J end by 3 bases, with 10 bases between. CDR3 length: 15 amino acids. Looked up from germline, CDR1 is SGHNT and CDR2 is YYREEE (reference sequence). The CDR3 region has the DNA TGTGCCAGCAGCTTGGTGGAGTCGGGCTACAATGAGCAGTTCTTC. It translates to CASSLVESGYNEQFF.

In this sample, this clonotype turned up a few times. CDR3 protein: CASSSLAGGGYEQYF. In nucleotides, the CDR3 is TGTGCCAGCAGTTCTCTAGCGGGAGGAGGGTACGAGCAGTACTTC. The gene calls are TRBV27 and TRBJ2-7, with 11 bases aligning to TRBD2. CDR1 MNHEY and CDR2 SMNVEV come from the germline V gene (reference sequence). The CDR3 covers 15 residues. The ends lost 4 bases at V and 4 bases at J; junction bases unmatched: 6.

CDR3 bases: TGTGCCAGCAGCTTAGCGAATCAGGGCACCTACGAGCAGTACTTC. Amino acid sequence: CASSLANQGTYEQYF. The chain joins TRBV7-6 to TRBJ2-7, with D perhaps TRBD1 (5 bases). CDR3 length: 15 residues. The V and J ends lost 0 bases and 2 bases respectively, with 11 bases between them. CDR1 is SGHVS and CDR2 is FNYEAQ in the germline V gene.

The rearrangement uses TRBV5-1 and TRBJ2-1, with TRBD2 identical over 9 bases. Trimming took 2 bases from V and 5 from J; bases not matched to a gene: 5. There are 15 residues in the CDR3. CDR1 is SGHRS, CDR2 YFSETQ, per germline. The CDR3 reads CASSFSLAGNNEQFF. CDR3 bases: TGCGCCAGCAGCTTTTCCCTAGCGGGAAACAATGAGCAGTTCTTC.

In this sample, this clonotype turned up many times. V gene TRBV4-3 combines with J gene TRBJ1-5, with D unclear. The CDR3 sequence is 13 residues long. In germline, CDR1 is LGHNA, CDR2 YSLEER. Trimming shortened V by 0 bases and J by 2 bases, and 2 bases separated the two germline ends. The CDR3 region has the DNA TGCGCCAGCAGCCAAGATCGCAATCAGCCCCAGCATTTT. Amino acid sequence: CASSQDRNQPQHF.

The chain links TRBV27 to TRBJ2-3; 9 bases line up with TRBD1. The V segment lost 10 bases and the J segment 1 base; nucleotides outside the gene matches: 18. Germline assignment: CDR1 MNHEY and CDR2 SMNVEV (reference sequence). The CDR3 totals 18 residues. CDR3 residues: CATRLGTGFSPGTDTQYF. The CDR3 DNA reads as TGTGCCACTCGACTCGGGACAGGGTTTAGCCCAGGCACAGATACGCAGTATTTT.

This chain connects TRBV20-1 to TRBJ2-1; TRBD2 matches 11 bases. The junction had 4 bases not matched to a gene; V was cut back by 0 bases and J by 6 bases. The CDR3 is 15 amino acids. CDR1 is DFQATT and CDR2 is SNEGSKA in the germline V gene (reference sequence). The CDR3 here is CSARDPLAGGNEQFF. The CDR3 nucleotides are TGCAGTGCTAGAGATCCTCTAGCGGGAGGCAATGAGCAGTTCTTC.

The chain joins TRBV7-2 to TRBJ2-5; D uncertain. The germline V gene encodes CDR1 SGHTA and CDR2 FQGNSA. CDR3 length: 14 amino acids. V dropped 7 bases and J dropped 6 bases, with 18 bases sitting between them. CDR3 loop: CASTLERSPQTQYF. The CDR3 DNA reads TGTGCCAGCACTTTAGAACGGTCCCCACAGACCCAGTACTTC.

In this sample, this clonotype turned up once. This CDR3 is CSARRPGQGLNTGELFF. The CDR3, as DNA: TGCAGTGCTAGAAGGCCGGGACAGGGGCTGAACACCGGGGAGCTGTTTTTT. The V and J genes are TRBV20-1 and TRBJ2-2; 10 positions match TRBD1. This CDR3 is built from 17 residues. V lost 2 bases to trimming and J lost 1 base; unmatched junction nucleotides: 7. Germline V lookup: CDR1 DFQATT, CDR2 SNEGSKA (reference sequence).

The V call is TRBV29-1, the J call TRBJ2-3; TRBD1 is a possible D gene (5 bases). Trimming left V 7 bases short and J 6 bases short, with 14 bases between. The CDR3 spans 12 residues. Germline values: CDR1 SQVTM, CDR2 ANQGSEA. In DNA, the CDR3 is TGCAGCGGATCTCAGGGTTACGATACGCAGTATTTT. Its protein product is CSGSQGYDTQYF.

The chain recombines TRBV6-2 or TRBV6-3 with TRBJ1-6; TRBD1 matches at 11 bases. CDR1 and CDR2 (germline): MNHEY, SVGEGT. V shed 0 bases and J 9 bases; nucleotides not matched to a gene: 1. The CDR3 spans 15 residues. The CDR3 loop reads CASSYSGTGGSPLHF. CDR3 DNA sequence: TGTGCCAGCAGTTACTCCGGGACAGGGGGTTCACCCCTCCACTTT.

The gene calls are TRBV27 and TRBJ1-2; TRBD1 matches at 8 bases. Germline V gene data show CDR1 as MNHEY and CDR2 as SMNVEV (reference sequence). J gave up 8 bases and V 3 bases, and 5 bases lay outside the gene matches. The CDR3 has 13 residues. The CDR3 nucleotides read TGTGCCAGCAGTTTCCAGGGGGCAGGGGGCTACACCTTC. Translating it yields CASSFQGAGGYTF.

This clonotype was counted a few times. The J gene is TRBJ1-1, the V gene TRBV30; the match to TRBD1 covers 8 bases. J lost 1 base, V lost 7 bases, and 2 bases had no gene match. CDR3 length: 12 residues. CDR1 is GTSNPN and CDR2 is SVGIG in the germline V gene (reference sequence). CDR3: CASGQANTEAFF. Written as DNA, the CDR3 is TGTGCCTCGGGACAGGCGAACACTGAAGCTTTCTTT.